This is a list of T cell receptor beta chains from one sample in a study of CD8+ T cells in alopecia areata. Clones were read by immunoSEQ multiplex PCR, and TCRdb kept only the in-frame ones, dropping some. The top ten clones hold 3.3% of a sample with 150,000 to 250,000 clones, 50% to 60% of them seen once. Sequencing was performed on CD4+ T cells sorted from blood, taken at week 4, from a patient treated with tofacitinib. Every receptor here comes from a human donor with alopecia areata. CDR3s include the opening cysteine and the closing phenylalanine or tryptophan. The order of the fields is CDR3 protein, CDR3 DNA, J gene, clone size, V gene, D gene. A D gene is named only where the DNA matches it firmly. Size values are once, few and many counts, or a class for expanded clones, and some rows have none.

CASTEPLLRVGGGYTF	TGTGCCAGCACCGAACCCCTGCTCAGGGTGGGGGGTGGCTACACCTTC	TRBJ1-2	.	TRBV6-6	.
CAWSVDHRGPYEQYF	TGTGCCTGGAGTGTGGACCACAGGGGCCCCTACGAGCAGTACTTC	TRBJ2-7	.	TRBV30	TRBD1
CASSLAIGGETQYF	TGTGCCAGCAGCTTGGCAATCGGCGGGGAGACCCAGTACTTC	TRBJ2-5	.	TRBV7-9	.
CASSQVDGYGYTF	TGCGCCAGCAGCCAAGTCGATGGCTATGGCTACACCTTC	TRBJ1-2	few	TRBV4-1	.
CSAGGGATHSYEQYF	TGCAGCGCTGGAGGGGGGGCGACACATTCCTACGAGCAGTACTTC	TRBJ2-7	.	TRBV29-1	.
CASSQDPINYGYTF	TGCGCCAGCAGCCAAGACCCGATTAACTATGGCTACACCTTC	TRBJ1-2	.	TRBV4-1	.
CATSNQRGGDEQFF	TGTGCCACCAGCAATCAGCGGGGTGGCGATGAGCAGTTCTTC	TRBJ2-1	.	TRBV15	TRBD2
CASSLGRTNTEAFF	TGCGCCAGCAGCTTGGGACGGACGAACACTGAAGCTTTCTTT	TRBJ1-1	.	TRBV5-1	.
CATSRVGETQYF	TGTGCCACCAGCAGAGTGGGAGAGACCCAGTACTTC	TRBJ2-5	.	TRBV15	.
CASSLGRVGFGQPQHF	TGTGCCAGCAGTTTAGGCAGGGTCGGTTTCGGACAGCCCCAGCATTTT	TRBJ1-5	few	TRBV28	.
CASSDLGPINQPQHF	TGTGCCAGCAGCGACCTCGGGCCGATCAATCAGCCCCAGCATTTT	TRBJ1-5	.	TRBV28	.
CASSPISRDSADF	TGTGCCAGCAGCCCTATATCTCGGGACAGCGCGGACTTT	TRBJ1-1	few	TRBV7-9	TRBD1
CASSAGGGNGNTEAFF	TGTGCCAGCAGCGCTGGTGGGGGCAATGGAAACACTGAAGCTTTCTTT	TRBJ1-1	.	TRBV5-4	.
CASSGSGGVGETQYF	TGTGCCAGCAGCGGGAGCGGGGGAGTCGGAGAGACCCAGTACTTC	TRBJ2-5	.	TRBV28	TRBD2
CASSLGDSNYGYTF	TGTGCCAGCAGCTTGGGCGACTCTAACTATGGCTACACCTTC	TRBJ1-2	.	TRBV11-2	.
CASSPDRGLTEAFF	TGTGCCAGCAGCCCCGACAGGGGGCTTACTGAAGCTTTCTTT	TRBJ1-1	.	TRBV7-9	TRBD1
CASSPVGNGYGYTF	TGTGCCAGCAGCCCAGTAGGTAACGGCTATGGCTACACCTTC	TRBJ1-2	few	TRBV6-6	.
CASSWTDGYTF	TGTGCCAGCAGCTGGACTGATGGCTACACCTTC	TRBJ1-2	.	TRBV2	.
CASSLEGLSYEQYF	TGCGCCAGCAGCTTGGAAGGGCTTTCCTACGAGCAGTACTTC	TRBJ2-7	.	TRBV5-1	.
CASSLMGNEQFF	TGTGCCAGCAGTTTAATGGGAAATGAGCAGTTCTTC	TRBJ2-1	.	TRBV27	.
CASSPGAKQETQYF	TGTGCCAGCAGCCCGGGGGCCAAGCAGGAGACCCAGTACTTC	TRBJ2-5	.	TRBV7-3	.
CASSATSGGTDTQYF	TGTGCCAGCAGCGCGACTAGCGGGGGGACAGATACGCAGTATTTT	TRBJ2-3	.	TRBV9	TRBD2
CASSPVQGFTADTQYF	TGTGCCAGCAGCCCAGTCCAGGGCTTTACGGCAGATACGCAGTATTTT	TRBJ2-3	.	TRBV7-2	.
CSVDAANYGYTF	TGCAGCGTTGATGCTGCTAACTATGGCTACACCTTC	TRBJ1-2	.	TRBV29-1	.
CASSQDPTGSPYGYTF	TGCGCCAGCAGCCAAGACCCGACAGGGTCACCCTATGGCTACACCTTC	TRBJ1-2	.	TRBV4-1	TRBD1
CASSRRLARDTDTQYF	TGTGCCAGCAGCCGAAGACTCGCCCGGGACACAGATACGCAGTATTTT	TRBJ2-3	.	TRBV13	.
CASSLREEPWLHF	TGTGCCAGCAGCTTAAGGGAAGAGCCTTGGCTCCACTTT	TRBJ1-6	.	TRBV7-9	.
CASSGQMWNIQYF	TGTGCCAGCAGCGGACAGATGTGGAACATTCAGTACTTC	TRBJ2-4	.	TRBV7-2	.
CASILSVGELFF	TGTGCCAGCATCTTATCTGTCGGGGAGCTGTTTTTT	TRBJ2-2	.	TRBV6-5	.